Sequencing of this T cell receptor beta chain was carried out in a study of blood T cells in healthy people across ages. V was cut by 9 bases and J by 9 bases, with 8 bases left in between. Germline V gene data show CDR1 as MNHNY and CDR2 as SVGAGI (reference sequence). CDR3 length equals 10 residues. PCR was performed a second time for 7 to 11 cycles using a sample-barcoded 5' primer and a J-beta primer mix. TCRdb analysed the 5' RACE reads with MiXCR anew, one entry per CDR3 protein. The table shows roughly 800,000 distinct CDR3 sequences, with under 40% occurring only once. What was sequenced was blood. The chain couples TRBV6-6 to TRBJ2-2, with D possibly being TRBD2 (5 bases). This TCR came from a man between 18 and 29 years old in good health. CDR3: CARGSRELFF. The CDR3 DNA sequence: TGTGCCAGGGGGAGCCGGGAGCTGTTTTTT.